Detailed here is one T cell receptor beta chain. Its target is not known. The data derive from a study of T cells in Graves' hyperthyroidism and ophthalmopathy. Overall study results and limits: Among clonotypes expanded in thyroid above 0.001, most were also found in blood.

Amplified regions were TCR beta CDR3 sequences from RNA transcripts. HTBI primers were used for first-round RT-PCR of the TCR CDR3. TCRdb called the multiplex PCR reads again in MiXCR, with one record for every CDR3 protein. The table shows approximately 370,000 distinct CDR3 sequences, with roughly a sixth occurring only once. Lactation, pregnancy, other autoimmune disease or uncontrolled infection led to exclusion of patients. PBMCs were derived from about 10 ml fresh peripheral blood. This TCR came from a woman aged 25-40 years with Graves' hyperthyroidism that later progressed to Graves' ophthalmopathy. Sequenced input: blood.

CDR3: CASSVGRRQTEAFF. The CDR3 region has the DNA TGTGCCAGCAGCGTAGGACGCCGGCAAACTGAAGCTTTCTTT. The chain carries TRBV9 and TRBJ1-1; D is unresolved. Per the germline V gene, CDR1 is SGDLS and CDR2 is YYNGEE. Trimming shortened V by 0 bases and J by 5 bases, and 11 bases separated the two germline ends. CDR3 length: 14 amino acids.